This record covers a single TCR beta chain. The sample is drawn from a study of blood T cell repertoires in COVID-19. Whole-study context: From the United States, Italy and Spain came samples of acute and convalescent COVID-19. The cDNA or gDNA used as material had been derived from T cells, B-cell-depleted T cells, or PBMCs.

Authors' processing steps: Amplified reference gene primers provided the basis for estimating nucleated cell counts. This table comes from immunoSEQ multiplex PCR, and its TCRdb copy is limited to in-frame clones, with some not included. That table gives V, J and clone size, and the DNA gave D and trimming. The sample shows tens of thousands of clones, 75% to 95% of them seen only once. The CDR3 length is 17 residues. The V segment lost 6 bases and the J segment 0 bases; nucleotides outside the gene matches: 8. The germline CDR1 and CDR2 sequences are LNHDA and SQIVND (reference sequence). Sequencing used peripheral blood. V is TRBV19 and J is TRBJ2-2; 9 nucleotides align to TRBD2. The sequence was obtained from a woman aged 50 to 65 in a cohort sampled during active COVID-19. DNA of the CDR3: TGTGCCAGTAGCGGGGTGCCTAGCGGGACGAACACCGGGGAGCTGTTTTTT. Translating it yields CASSGVPSGTNTGELFF.